Presented here are 32 T cell receptor beta chains from one specimen sequenced in a study of molecular identifiers for immune sequencing clone quantification. Using its own MiXCR run on the PCR reads, TCRdb lists one record per CDR3 protein. This sample has a few hundred thousand distinct CDR3 sequences, with 24% found just once. The sample taken for sequencing was naive CD8+ T cells from blood, with Jurkat cell RNA spiked in. The sample's subset: FACS-sorted CD8+CD4-CCR7+CD45RA+ naive T cells. These receptors came from a human donor in good health. Some libraries in this study had Jurkat cell RNA spiked in.

This clonotype was recorded many times. The chain employs TRBV4-3 and TRBJ2-3; D is undetermined. The CDR3 spans 16 residues. Trimming cost V 0 bases and J 3 bases, with 13 bases left between them. Germline V gives CDR1 LGHNA, CDR2 YSLEER. In nucleotides, the CDR3 is TGCGCCAGCAGCCAAGAGTCGCTAGATCCAACAGATACGCAGTATTTT. Translated, it gives CASSQESLDPTDTQYF.

A word on this clonotype: A read error may account for a junction end that differs from germline. This chain joins TRBV6-2 or TRBV6-3 and TRBJ2-5; TRBD2 aligns across 11 bases. This CDR3 spans 16 amino acids. Germline CDR1 and CDR2: MNHEY and SVGEGT. CDR3 in amino acids: CASSDPTSGVQESQYF. CDR3 nucleotides: TGTGCCAGCAGTGACCCGACTAGCGGGGTCCAAGAGTCCCAGTACTTC.

This clonotype was found many times. The V call is TRBV12-3 or TRBV12-4, the J call TRBJ2-3; maybe TRBD2 (6 bases). This CDR3 is 14 amino acids long. V gave up 5 bases and J gave up 2 bases, with 11 bases separating them. The CDR3 reads CASSTRRDTDTQYF. The CDR3 DNA is TGTGCCAGCAGTACTAGGAGGGACACAGATACGCAGTATTTT.

This clonotype was seen ten or more times. V and J are TRBV6-5 and TRBJ1-2; TRBD1 agrees at 8 bases. This CDR3 is built from 15 residues. Trimming took 4 bases from V and 8 from J; bases not matched to a gene: 12. Germline V gene sequence: CDR1 MNHEY, CDR2 SVGAGI. CDR3 nucleotides: TGTGCCAGCAGTTCCTCGGACACAGGGGGTGACGGCTACACCTTC. It yields the protein CASSSSDTGGDGYTF.

The rearrangement links TRBV4-3 to TRBJ1-1, with a weak D call TRBD1 (6 bases). Trimming stripped 0 bases from V and 3 bases from J, with 14 bases between. The CDR3 covers 16 residues. In germline, CDR1 is LGHNA, CDR2 YSLEER. The CDR3 sequence is CASSQDTTGRYTEAFF. The CDR3, as DNA: TGCGCCAGCAGCCAAGATACGACAGGAAGGTACACTGAAGCTTTCTTT.

The rearrangement uses TRBV19 and TRBJ1-2, with D possibly being TRBD1 (5 bases). CDR3 size: 13 residues. Germline V lookup: CDR1 LNHDA, CDR2 SQIVND (reference sequence). V lost 5 bases and J 7 bases, leaving 14 bases between the germline ends. Written as DNA, the CDR3 is TGTGCCAGTAGTCCAAGCAGGGTTGTTGGCTACACCTTC. Translation gives CASSPSRVVGYTF.

This clonotype was counted only a few times. This may come from a read error, since a much larger clone is one base off. V gene TRBV9 combines with J gene TRBJ2-3; D remains unclear. Germline-derived CDR1 and CDR2 are SGDLS and YYNGEE. The CDR3 is made up of 15 amino acids. Trimming removed 3 bases from V and 0 bases from J, with 11 bases in between. Here the CDR3 DNA reads TGTGCCAGCAGCGGAACGGCCTTTAGCACAGATACGCAGTATTTT. Amino acid sequence: CASSGTAFSTDTQYF.

This clonotype was found a few times. The rearrangement links TRBV24-1 to TRBJ2-5, with D perhaps matching TRBD1 (6 bases). CDR1 is KGHDR, CDR2 SFDVKD, per germline. The CDR3 extends over 15 amino acids. V was pared by 4 bases and J by 0 bases, with 11 bases between. The DNA of the CDR3 is TGTGCCACCAGTGAGGGGGCTGGGTACCAAGAGACCCAGTACTTC. Translated, it gives CATSEGAGYQETQYF.

This clonotype was detected many times. The chain employs TRBV9 and TRBJ2-2; no reliable D call. The CDR3 length is 12 residues. Germline lookup yields CDR1 SGDLS and CDR2 YYNGEE. Between the trimmed V and J ends, which lost 4 bases and 1 base, there was a span of 2 bases. CDR3 in DNA: TGTGCCAGCAGCTGGAACACCGGGGAGCTGTTTTTT. Its translation: CASSWNTGELFF.

This clonotype was observed a few times. This rearrangement joins TRBV18 to TRBJ1-1, with D perhaps TRBD1 (6 bases). The CDR3 totals 16 residues. V shed 6 bases and J shed 4 bases, with 21 bases lying between them. Germline CDR1 KGHSH, CDR2 LQKENI. CDR3 coding DNA: TGTGCCAGCTCTCGAGAAGGGGGGGCCCCGGGCACTGAAGCTTTCTTT. Its translation: CASSREGGAPGTEAFF.

The V gene is TRBV7-9, the J gene TRBJ2-7, with 15 bases identical to TRBD2. Germline assignment: CDR1 SEHNR and CDR2 FQNEAQ (reference sequence). Trimming took 5 bases from V and 2 from J; bases not matched to a gene: 7. The CDR3 totals 17 residues. The CDR3 sequence is CASSPGTSGRSTYEQYF. For the CDR3, the DNA is TGTGCCAGCAGCCCGGGGACTAGCGGGAGGAGCACCTACGAGCAGTACTTC.

This clonotype showed up just once. Germline is not matched at one junction end, which may reflect a read error. This rearrangement joins TRBV19 to TRBJ2-7, with a weak D call TRBD2 (6 bases). The CDR3 sequence is 12 residues long. Looked up from germline, CDR1 is LNHDA and CDR2 is SQIVND (reference sequence). The CDR3 is CASGGTAYERYF. Here the CDR3 DNA reads TGTGCCAGTGGAGGGACCGCCTACGAGCGGTACTTC.

This clonotype was observed a single time. A clone one base away is much larger, so this may be a read error. The J gene is TRBJ2-1, the V gene TRBV5-1; 7 bases match TRBD1. The J segment lost 5 bases and the V segment lost 4 bases, leaving 12 bases of the junction unmatched. The germline CDR1 and CDR2 sequences are SGHRS and YFSETQ. The length of the CDR3 is 16 residues. CDR3 protein: CASSNASGTVNNEQFF. For the CDR3, the DNA is TGCGCCAGCAGCAACGCCTCCGGGACAGTAAACAATGAGCAGTTCTTC.

This clonotype has just a few counts. CDR3 loop: CASSIRDSFTDTQYF. The DNA for the CDR3 is TGTGCCAGTAGTATAAGGGACAGCTTCACAGATACGCAGTATTTT. V gene TRBV19 combines with J gene TRBJ2-3; 7 bases are shared with TRBD1. There are 15 residues in the CDR3. Germline CDR1 LNHDA, CDR2 SQIVND (reference sequence). Trimming at V came to 2 bases and at J to 2 bases, leaving 4 bases not matched to a gene.

In regard to this clonotype: At one of its ends the junction is not consistent with the germline gene, which may arise from a read error. The V call is TRBV2, the J call TRBJ1-1; 11 nucleotides line up with TRBD1. The CDR3 extends over 16 amino acids. CDR1 SNHLY and CDR2 FYNNEI come from the germline V gene. The CDR3 DNA is TGTGCCGGCAGTGACGGACAGGGGGCGCGTTGGACTGAAGCTTTCTTT. It encodes CAGSDGQGARWTEAFF.

At least ten counts were recorded for this clonotype. This sequence joins TRBV7-9 and TRBJ2-5, with D possibly matching TRBD1 (5 bases). The germline CDR1 and CDR2 sequences are SEHNR and FQNEAQ (reference sequence). V lost 5 bases and J 0 bases, leaving 16 bases between the germline ends. The CDR3 consists of 16 residues. The DNA of the CDR3 is TGTGCCAGCAGCCTCAGGGATCCGAGCTACCAAGAGACCCAGTACTTC. This translates into CASSLRDPSYQETQYF.

The V gene is TRBV29-1, the J gene TRBJ2-6; the D gene is possibly TRBD1 (5 bases). Germline loops: CDR1 SQVTM, CDR2 ANQGSEA. The CDR3 is 14 residues long. Trimming left V 3 bases short and J 0 bases short, with 6 bases between. CDR3 loop: CSVETVSGANVLTF. The CDR3 nucleotides read TGCAGCGTTGAGACAGTCTCTGGGGCCAACGTCCTGACTTTC.

The rearrangement links TRBV13 to TRBJ2-1; D might be TRBD1 (5 bases). The CDR3 spans 16 residues. Per the germline V gene, CDR1 is PRHDT and CDR2 is FYEKMQ (reference sequence). Deletions cut 4 bases from V and 0 bases from J, with 13 bases between. CDR3: CASSSGHRSSYNEQFF. DNA of the CDR3: TGTGCCAGCAGCTCAGGGCACAGGAGCTCCTACAATGAGCAGTTCTTC.

The rearrangement uses TRBV7-9 and TRBJ1-1, with TRBD1 matching 11 bases. Trimming cost V 5 bases and J 1 base; bases outside gene matches: 3. CDR1 and CDR2 (germline): SEHNR, FQNEAQ (reference sequence). The CDR3 consists of 15 residues. CDR3 in DNA: TGTGCCAGCAGCCACGGACAGGGGGCGAACACTGAAGCTTTCTTT. This gives the protein CASSHGQGANTEAFF.

CDR3 in DNA: TGTGCCAGCAGTGAAGGGACTAGGGATTTCGCCTATACGCAGTATTTT. Translating gives CASSEGTRDFAYTQYF. V and J are TRBV6-1 and TRBJ2-3; 7 nucleotides agree with TRBD2. Trimming took 1 base from V and 7 from J; bases not matched to a gene: 11. This CDR3 region has 16 residues. Per the germline V gene, CDR1 is MNHNS and CDR2 is SASEGT.

V usage is TRBV7-8 and J usage is TRBJ2-3; the match to TRBD2 covers 11 bases. V gave up 5 bases and J gave up 2 bases; unmatched junction bases: 6. The CDR3 runs 16 residues. Germline V gene sequence: CDR1 SGHVS, CDR2 FQNEAQ. CDR3 nucleotide sequence: TGTGCCAGCAGCCTGGGACTAGCGGCCTTCACAGATACGCAGTATTTT. Translation: CASSLGLAAFTDTQYF.

This clonotype appeared many times. The rearrangement joins TRBV7-6 to TRBJ2-3; a possible D gene is TRBD1 (5 bases). The CDR3 has 13 residues. Per the germline V gene, CDR1 is SGHVS and CDR2 is FNYEAQ. V was trimmed by 4 bases and J by 4 bases, leaving 9 bases between them. CDR3 in DNA: TGTGCCAGCAGCTACCAGGGTCCAGATACGCAGTATTTT. This codes for CASSYQGPDTQYF.

In regard to this clonotype: This sequence may be a read error, since a much larger clone differs from it by one base. The V call is TRBV7-2, the J call TRBJ2-7, with 10 bases aligning to TRBD1. Germline V lookup: CDR1 SGHTA, CDR2 FQGNSA. Trimming took 8 bases from V and 5 from J; bases not matched to a gene: 9. The CDR3 sequence is 14 residues long. CDR3 in DNA: TGTGCCAGCGGGGCCGGGACAGGGGTCCACGAGCAGTACTTC. It encodes CASGAGTGVHEQYF.

Concerning this clonotype itself: Sequence at one end of the junction differs from germline and may be a read error. V and J are TRBV5-6 and TRBJ2-7, with D possibly being TRBD1 (6 bases). The CDR3 runs 14 residues. Germline CDR1 reads SGHDT; CDR2 reads YYEEEE. The CDR3 nucleotides are TGTGCCAGCAGCTTGTGGCAGGGGTTGAGGGAGCAGTCCTTC. Amino acid sequence: CASSLWQGLREQSF.

In regard to this clonotype: Because it lacks the conserved phenylalanine or tryptophan at the end, this CDR3 is likely a read error. V gene TRBV6-1 combines with J gene TRBJ1-5; D ambiguous. Per germline, CDR1 MNHNS and CDR2 SASEGT. This CDR3 has 16 residues. Deletions cut 2 bases from V and 1 base from J, with 12 bases between. This CDR3 is CASSEWRVESNQPQHI. DNA of the CDR3: TGTGCCAGCAGTGAATGGAGGGTTGAGAGCAATCAGCCCCAGCATATT.

With regard to this clonotype: A much larger clone lies one base from this, so it may be a read error. The rearrangement joins TRBV4-2 to TRBJ1-5; tentative D call: TRBD1 (5 bases). With 0 bases removed from V and 5 bases from J, the gap between germline ends came to 11 bases. Germline loops: CDR1 LGHNA, CDR2 YNFKEQ. The CDR3 is 15 amino acids. In nucleotides, the CDR3 is TGTGCCAGCAGCCAAGACGAGGGACTCGATCAGCCCCAGCATTTT. Translating gives CASSQDEGLDQPQHF.

This clonotype was picked up a small number of times. The rearrangement uses TRBV12-3 or TRBV12-4 and TRBJ2-5; 9 bases fit TRBD2. This CDR3 spans 15 amino acids. V was pared by 5 bases and J by 4 bases, with 8 bases of the junction left unmatched. The CDR3 protein is CASSHPAGGPETQYF. The CDR3 bases are TGTGCCAGCAGTCACCCAGCGGGGGGCCCAGAGACCCAGTACTTC.

As for this clonotype: Being one base from a much bigger clone, this may be a read error. As the CDR3 is not closed by the conserved phenylalanine or tryptophan, this likely results from a read error. This chain uses TRBV3-1 with TRBJ1-1, with D perhaps TRBD1 (5 bases). V was pared by 6 bases and J by 8 bases, with 10 bases between. CDR3 length: 11 residues. Germline CDR1 LGHDT, CDR2 YNNKEL (reference sequence). CDR3 protein: CASSLDNEAFL. The CDR3 nucleotides are TGTGCCAGCAGTCTGGACAACGAAGCTTTCCTT.

For this clonotype: A read error may explain this, as a much larger clone is one base away. The rearrangement joins TRBV21-1 to TRBJ1-1. TRBV21-1 represents a pseudogene. There are 18 residues in the CDR3. The CDR3 DNA sequence: TGTGCCAGCAGCTCCTGGCGTCTGTGCAGAAGGTCCGTCACTGAAGCTTTCTTT. Encoded protein: CASSSWRLCRRSVTEAFF.

This clonotype was observed many times. The junction differs from germline at one of its ends, possibly a read error. This chain links TRBV7-7 with TRBJ2-5; no clear D gene. This CDR3 spans 13 amino acids. CDR1 SSHAT and CDR2 FNYEAQ come from the germline V gene (reference sequence). Here the CDR3 reads CASSLSAGGTQYF. The CDR3 coding sequence is TGTGCTAGCAGCTTGAGTGCCGGCGGGACCCAGTACTTC.

The chain employs TRBV28 and TRBJ2-2; TRBD2 matches at 10 bases. This CDR3 has 15 amino acids. CDR1 and CDR2 from the germline V gene are MDHEN and SYDVKM. The junction had 4 bases not matched to a gene; V was cut back by 6 bases and J by 3 bases. In nucleotides, the CDR3 is TGTGCCAGCAGCCAGGGACTAGCGTACACCGGGGAGCTGTTTTTT. As protein: CASSQGLAYTGELFF. The whole variable domain, filled in from reference TRBV28 and TRBJ2-2, reads DVKVTQSSRYLVKRTGEKVFLECVQDMDHENMFWYRQDPGLGLRLIYFSYDVKMKEKGDIPEGYSVSREKKERFSLILESASTNQTSMYLCASSQGLAYTGELFFGEGSRLTVL.

This clonotype was recorded at least ten times. The V and J genes are TRBV15 and TRBJ2-5; no clear D gene. Trimming pared 1 base from V and 4 bases from J, leaving 13 bases between. The CDR3 spans 15 residues. Germline assignment: CDR1 LNHNV and CDR2 YYDKDF (reference sequence). CDR3 residues: CATSRVPVVGETQYF. The CDR3, as DNA: TGTGCCACCAGCAGAGTTCCCGTGGTTGGAGAGACCCAGTACTTC.